These T cell receptor beta chains were read from a single sample in a study of blood T cell repertoires in COVID-19. Sequenced by immunoSEQ multiplex PCR; TCRdb stores in-frame clones only, minus some. The sample shows about 250,000 clones, over 70% of them seen only once. The source material was peripheral blood. The receptor set was obtained from a middle-aged man with active or convalescent COVID-19. CDR3s include the opening cysteine and the closing phenylalanine or tryptophan. The D gene is left open where the match is weak. Size values are once, few and many counts, or a class for expanded clones, and some rows have none.

>.|TRBV9|.|TRBJ2-5
TGTGCCAGCAGCGTAGAGGGAAACAGGAGCCAAGAGACCCAGTACTTC
CASSVEGNRSQETQYF
>.|TRBV12-3/TRBV12-4|few|TRBJ1-5
TGTGCCAGCAGTCTAGGGCGGTGGCAGCCCCAGCATTTT
CASSLGRWQPQHF
>TRBD1|TRBV30|.|TRBJ1-1
TGTGCCTGGAGTGCAGGACAGGGATACACTGAAGCTTTCTTT
CAWSAGQGYTEAFF
>TRBD1|TRBV9|.|TRBJ1-4
TGTGCCAGCAGCGTGGGTCCCGGGACAGGGGTCGGGGAAAAACTGTTTTTT
CASSVGPGTGVGEKLFF
>.|TRBV9|.|TRBJ1-2
TGTGCCAGCAGCGTAGGGGGGGTCGCGGACGTATCTGGCTACACCTTC
CASSVGGVADVSGYTF
>.|TRBV19|few|TRBJ2-7
TGTGCCAGTAGTATAGGGACAGCCTACGAGCAGTACTTC
CASSIGTAYEQYF
>.|TRBV30|.|TRBJ1-1
TGTGCCGGTCAGCGGGGGGCAGCGACTGAAGCTTTCTTT
CAGQRGAATEAFF
>TRBD1|TRBV7-2|.|TRBJ1-1
TGTGCCAGCAGCTTCTTGGGACAGGTGAACACTGAAGCTTTCTTT
CASSFLGQVNTEAFF
>.|TRBV5-4|.|TRBJ1-1
TGTGCCAGCAGCTTGGCCGGTTTCAACACTGAAGCTTTCTTT
CASSLAGFNTEAFF
>.|TRBV30|once|TRBJ2-2
TGTGCCTGGAGTGTACTAAGAACAGGGCGGACCGGGGAGCTGTTTTTT
CAWSVLRTGRTGELFF
>TRBD2|TRBV19|once|TRBJ2-1
TGTGCCAGTAGTACGAAAATAGCGGGCTCCTACAATGAGCAGTTCTTC
CASSTKIAGSYNEQFF
>.|TRBV18|.|TRBJ2-7
TGTGCCAGCTCACCCCCAGGAAACTACGAGCAGTACTTC
CASSPPGNYEQYF
>.|TRBV10-3|.|TRBJ1-2
TGTGCCACCACCCGCGACAGCTTTGGCTACACCTTC
CATTRDSFGYTF
>TRBD1|TRBV2|.|TRBJ1-6
TGTGCCAGCAGATCGTGGGGGACAGAAAATTCACCCCTCCACTTT
CASRSWGTENSPLHF
>.|TRBV7-3|.|TRBJ2-1
TGTGCCAGCAGTCCGACAAGCTCCTACAATGAGCAGTTCTTC
CASSPTSSYNEQFF
>TRBD2|TRBV5-1|.|TRBJ2-7
TGCGCCAGCAGCTTCTCACCTAGCGGGAGCAGCTCCTACGAGCAGTACTTC
CASSFSPSGSSSYEQYF
>TRBD1|TRBV5-1|.|TRBJ1-2
TGCGCCAGCAGCTTGATAGGCCTTACAGGGGGCAAGTATGGCTACACCTTC
CASSLIGLTGGKYGYTF
>TRBD1|TRBV27|.|TRBJ1-2
TGTGCCAGCAGTACATTACGGACAGGCGGAAAAAGAGCTAACTATGGCTACACCTTC
CASSTLRTGGKRANYGYTF
>TRBD2|TRBV7-8|once|TRBJ2-2
TGTGCCAGCAGCCGGGGACTAGTGGAACTGGAAACCGGGGAGCTGTTTTTT
CASSRGLVELETGELFF
>TRBD2|TRBV3-1/TRBV3-2|.|TRBJ2-7
TGTGCCAGCAGCCAAACGTCGGGAGGGCCGACCTACGAGCAGTACTTC
CASSQTSGGPTYEQYF
>.|TRBV6-6|.|TRBJ1-5
TGTGCCAGCAGACGGTCCACTATGGAGCCCCAGCATTTT
CASRRSTMEPQHF
>.|TRBV21-1|.|TRBJ2-1
TGTGCCAGCAGCAAAGTTAGGCGGGCCATAAGCTACAATGAGCAGTTCTTC
CASSKVRRAISYNEQFF
>.|TRBV6-5|.|TRBJ2-5
TGTGCCAGCAGTAGCGCGAAGGCAGCACAAGAGACCCAGTACTTC
CASSSAKAAQETQYF
>.|TRBV5-1|once|TRBJ2-2
TGCGCCAGCAGCCGTTCGGGGGAGGTCGGGGAGCTGTTTTTT
CASSRSGEVGELFF